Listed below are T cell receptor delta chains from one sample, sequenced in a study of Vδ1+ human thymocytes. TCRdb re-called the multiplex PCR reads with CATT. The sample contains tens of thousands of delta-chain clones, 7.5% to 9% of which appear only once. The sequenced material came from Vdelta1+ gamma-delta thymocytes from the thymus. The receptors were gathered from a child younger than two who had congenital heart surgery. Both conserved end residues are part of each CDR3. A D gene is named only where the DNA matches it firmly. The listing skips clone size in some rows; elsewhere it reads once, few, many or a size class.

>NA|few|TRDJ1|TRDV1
TGTGCTCTTGGGGAATTGGCTGGCCCAACCAGGCCCGATAAACTCATCTTT
CALGELAGPTRPDKLIF
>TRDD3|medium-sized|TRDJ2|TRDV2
TGTGCCTGTGACAGAGGGGATTTGGGGGATACCGCTTTGACAGCACAACTCTTCTTT
CACDRGDLGDTALTAQLFF
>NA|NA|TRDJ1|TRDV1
TGTGCTCTTGGGGAACTAGTACTGGAGCCCGATAAACTCATCTTT
CALGELVLEPDKLIF
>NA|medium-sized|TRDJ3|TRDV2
TGTGCCTGTGACACCGAGGTAAACTCCTGGGACACCCGACAGATGTTTTTC
CACDTEVNSWDTRQMFF
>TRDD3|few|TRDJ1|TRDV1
TGTGCTCTTGGGAAAGGGAAACGGGGATACTGCGATAAACTCATCTTT
CALGKGKRGYCDKLIF
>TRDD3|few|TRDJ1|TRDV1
TGTGCTCTTGGCCCCCACCTGGGGGATAGCGATAAACTCATCTTT
CALGPHLGDSDKLIF
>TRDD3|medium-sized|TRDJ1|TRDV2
TGTGCCTGTGACAAACGTACTGGGGGCCTCACCGATAAACTCATCTTT
CACDKRTGGLTDKLIF
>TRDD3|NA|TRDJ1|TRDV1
TGTGCTCTTGGGGAACCCCACCAACGGGCCATCCTGGGGGACCTCACCGATAAACTCATCTTT
CALGEPHQRAILGDLTDKLIF
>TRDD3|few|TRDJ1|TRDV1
TGTGCTCTTGGGGAAGGGCCTCAGTTGTTACTGGGGGAGTACACCGATAAACTCATCTTT
CALGEGPQLLLGEYTDKLIF
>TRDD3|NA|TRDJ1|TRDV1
TGTGCTCTTGGGGAACTGACCCTACTGGGGGATAGCGCCCTGAGGTACACCGATAAACTCATCTTT
CALGELTLLGDSALRYTDKLIF
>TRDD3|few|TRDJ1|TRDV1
TGTGCTCTTGGGGAACGCCTTCACTCCTGGGGGATACAGGATAAACTCATCTTT
CALGERLHSWGIQDKLIF
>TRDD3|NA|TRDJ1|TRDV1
TGTGCTCTTGGGGAAGTATCCTACTCTACTGGGGGCCCTATCCCACCCACCGGCCATAAACTCATCTTT
CALGEVSYSTGGPIPPTGHKLIF
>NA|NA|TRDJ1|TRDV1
TGTGCTCTTGGGGAATCTCTTCTACCAGATAAACTCATCTTT
CALGESLLPDKLIF
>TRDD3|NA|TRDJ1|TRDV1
TGTGCTCTTGGGCTCTCCACCCTCCCTGGGGGACCCTCCGACAAACTCATCTTT
CALGLSTLPGGPSDKLIF
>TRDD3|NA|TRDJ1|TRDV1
TGTGCTCTTGGGGATTCCTACTGGGGGATATGGATCACCGATAAACTCATCTTT
CALGDSYWGIWITDKLIF
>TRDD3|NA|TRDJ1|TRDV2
TGTGCCTGTGACCCCATACTGGGGGGCGATAAACTCATCTTC
CACDPILGGDKLIF
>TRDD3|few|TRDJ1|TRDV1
TGTGCTCTTGGGGAACTCCCCCCCGACTGGGGGATACGATCCGAGTTCACCGATAAACTCATCTTT
CALGELPPDWGIRSEFTDKLIF
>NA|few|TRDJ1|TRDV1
TGTGCTCTTGGGGAACTTACCTCCTATGCGGGGATCTCGTACACCGATAAACTCATCTTT
CALGELTSYAGISYTDKLIF
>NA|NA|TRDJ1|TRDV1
TGTGCTCTTGGGAATAGGGGATCCGATAAACTCATCTTT
CALGNRGSDKLIF
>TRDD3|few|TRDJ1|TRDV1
TGTGCTCTTGGGGAACTAGTACTGGGGGACACCGATAAACTCATCTTT
CALGELVLGDTDKLIF
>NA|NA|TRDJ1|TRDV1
TGTGCTCTTGGGGAACCCCAGGGGTATCAGTACACCGATAAACTCATCTTT
CALGEPQGYQYTDKLIF
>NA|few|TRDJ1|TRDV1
TGTGCTCTTGGGGAACTAGTTATGCGCCCCCACACCGATAAACTCATCTTT
CALGELVMRPHTDKLIF
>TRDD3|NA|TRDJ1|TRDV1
TGTGCTCTTGGGGAACCTCGACTGGGGGACTCCGATAAACTCATCTTT
CALGEPRLGDSDKLIF
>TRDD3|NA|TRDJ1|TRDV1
TGTGCTCTTGGGGAACGCCTAGGGGTCCCACTGGGGGATACGAACGATAAACTCATCTTT
CALGERLGVPLGDTNDKLIF
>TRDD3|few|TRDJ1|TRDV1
TGTGCTCTTTTACGTCCTACTGGGGGATACATGTTAGATAAACTCATCTTT
CALLRPTGGYMLDKLIF
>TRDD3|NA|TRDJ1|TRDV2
TGTGCCTGTGACACTTTACTGGGGGATACCGAGCACGCCGATAAACTCATCTTT
CACDTLLGDTEHADKLIF
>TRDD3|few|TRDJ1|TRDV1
TGTGCTCTTGGGGACTCAGAACCCACGTACTGGGGGATAGCAGGTAAACTCATCTTT
CALGDSEPTYWGIAGKLIF
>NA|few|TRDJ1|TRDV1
TGTGCTCTTGGGGAACCTTGGTCGGGCGGTCCTACGTACTGGGGACGAAAACTCATCTTT
CALGEPWSGGPTYWGRKLIF
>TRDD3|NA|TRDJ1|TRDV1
TGTGCTCTTGGGGAAAGAAACTGGGGGATCCCGTACACCGATAAACTCATCTTT
CALGERNWGIPYTDKLIF
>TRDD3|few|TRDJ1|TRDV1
TGTGCTCTTGGGGATCTTCAGACGTCCTTCTGGGGGATATATACCGATAAACTCATCTTT
CALGDLQTSFWGIYTDKLIF
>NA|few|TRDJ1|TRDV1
TGTGCTCTTGGGGAACTGCCTTCCTACGGTAAACTGGGGGCCCCGTACACCGATAAACTCATCTTT
CALGELPSYGKLGAPYTDKLIF
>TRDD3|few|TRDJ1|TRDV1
TGTGCTCTTGGGGACCCCTACACCACAACCTTCTGGGGGGTCACCGATAAACTCATCTTT
CALGDPYTTTFWGVTDKLIF
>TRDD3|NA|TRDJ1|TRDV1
TGTGCTCTTGGGGCAAATGGGGTTACGTTGGGCTTACTGGGGGACCTAAACACCGATAAACTCATCTTT
CALGANGVTLGLLGDLNTDKLIF
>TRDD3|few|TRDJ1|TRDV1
TGTGCTCTTGGGGAACGATCCCAATATTGGGGGATCGGGGCCGATAAACTCATCTTT
CALGERSQYWGIGADKLIF
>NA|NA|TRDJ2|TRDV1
TGTGCTCTTGGGGAACGTCCTAAACCACAACTCTTCTTT
CALGERPKPQLFF
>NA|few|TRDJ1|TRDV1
TGTGCTCTTGGGGGGATTCCCCGCACCGATAAACTCATCTTT
CALGGIPRTDKLIF
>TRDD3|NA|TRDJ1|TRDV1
TGTGCTCTTGGGGATCGGTATTGTTACCTTATTCTAACTGGGGGATACGCGGTAACCTGTAACACCGATAAACTCATCTTT
CALGDRYCYLILTGGYAVTCNTDKLIF
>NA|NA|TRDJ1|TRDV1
TGTGCTCTTGGGGAGGGGGGGTTCCCCTCCGATAAACTCATCTTT
CALGEGGFPSDKLIF
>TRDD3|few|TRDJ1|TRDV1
TGTGCTCTTGGGGAACTAGGGCCTTCCTACGTTGAAGGTTCTACTGGGGGATACGATCATAAACTCATCTTT
CALGELGPSYVEGSTGGYDHKLIF
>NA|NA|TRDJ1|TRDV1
TGTGCTCTTGGGGATCCTATCCCCCCCTACACCGATAAACTCATCTTT
CALGDPIPPYTDKLIF